This T cell receptor beta chain was recovered during a study of blood T cell repertoires in COVID-19. Study-wide background: The cDNA or gDNA used as material had been derived from T cells, B-cell-depleted T cells, or PBMCs.

Data came from immunoSEQ multiplex PCR; TCRdb stores just in-frame clones and leaves some out. The sample records approximately 260,000 clones, roughly four fifths being singletons. Individuals drawn from 24 US areas were roughly 18 to 89 years old. Donors were grouped by their self-reported clinical history. This clone appeared a single time. The germline gives CDR1 SGHNT, CDR2 YYREEE (reference sequence). This CDR3 region has 14 residues. V lost 4 bases, J lost 4 bases, and 12 bases lay in between. The TCR sequence derives from a young man with acute COVID-19. Input material: PBMCs or T cells enriched from blood (not recorded which). J is TRBJ1-3 and V is TRBV5-4, with D tentatively TRBD1 (5 bases). In nucleotides, the CDR3 is TGTGCCAGCAGCCCTGGGGCACAAGGAAACACCATATATTTT. This translates into CASSPGAQGNTIYF. Filled out from reference TRBV5-4 and TRBJ1-3, the complete variable domain reads ETGVTQSPTHLIKTRGQQVTLRCSSQSGHNTVSWYQQALGQGPQFIFQYYREEENGRGNFPPRFSGLQFPNYSSELNVNALELDDSALYLCASSPGAQGNTIYFGEGSWLTVV.